This T cell receptor (beta chain) is from a study of shared clonotypes between healthy human individuals. Study-level background: Participating donors consisted of two women and a few men aged 18 to 49. Study findings and constraints: Having only a few donors restricted how much genetic and exposure-history diversity was captured.

This clone was observed once. Its target is unknown. V lost 1 base, J lost 2 bases, and 3 bases stayed unmatched. Germline loops: CDR1 SGDLS, CDR2 YYNGEE. This CDR3 is 15 amino acids long. Every subset had its genomic DNA shared out evenly among several immunoSEQ plates. Per the study methods: In the immunoSEQ data, sequences were junction-only and lacked quality scores, so filtering differed. Libraries were prepared by immunoSEQ multiplex PCR; TCRdb keeps only in-frame clonotypes and omits some of them. Clonal size and the V and J genes are those of that table, whereas D and trimming came from the DNA. Found here are hundreds of thousands of clones, around 75% of them singletons; the top ten hold about 13%.

The source of this sequence is a woman in her forties in good health. Some clones in this sample may be carry-over from other donors' samples. The chain recombines TRBV9 with TRBJ2-3; the match to TRBD2 covers 8 bases. Sequencing was performed on PBMCs. The CDR3 loop reads CASSVLAGNTDTQYF. For the CDR3, the DNA is TGTGCCAGCAGCGTACTAGCGGGTAACACAGATACGCAGTATTTT.